This is a list of T cell receptor beta chains from one sample in a study of CD8 T cells in Susac syndrome. TCRdb fed the immunoSEQ multiplex PCR reads into MiXCR, producing one record per CDR3 protein. The sample lists 100,000 to 150,000 distinct CDR3 sequences, 80% to 95% seen once, with roughly 0.29% in the top ten. Sequenced sample: CD8+ T cells from PBMCs. The receptors derive from a human donor with multiple sclerosis. Both conserved end residues are part of each CDR3. D genes are given only for firm matches. A clone size is listed for some rows: how often the clone was seen (once, few, many), or a class if it is expanded.

cdr3_length	j_call	d_call	clone_size	v_call	cdr3_aa	cdr3_nt
14	TRBJ1-2	TRBD1	-	TRBV4-1	CASSVGQGSHGYTF	TGCGCCAGCAGCGTGGGACAGGGGAGTCATGGCTACACCTTC
14	TRBJ2-1	-	-	TRBV9	CASSPGGAYNEQFF	TGTGCCAGCAGCCCCGGGGGCGCCTACAATGAGCAGTTCTTC
18	TRBJ2-1	-	once	TRBV5-6	CASSLDSLGVSSYNEQFF	TGTGCCAGCAGCTTGGACTCTCTCGGGGTAAGCTCCTACAATGAGCAGTTCTTC
15	TRBJ2-1	TRBD2	-	TRBV13	CASSPGLAGLNEQFF	TGTGCCAGCAGCCCGGGACTAGCGGGCCTCAATGAGCAGTTCTTC
14	TRBJ2-7	-	-	TRBV9	CASSAQGGFYEQYF	TGTGCCAGCAGCGCCCAGGGGGGGTTCTACGAGCAGTACTTC
18	TRBJ2-1	TRBD2	-	TRBV5-1	CASSLVVAGGPSYNEQFF	TGCGCCAGCAGCTTGGTTGTAGCGGGGGGGCCTTCCTACAATGAGCAGTTCTTC
14	TRBJ1-1	TRBD1	-	TRBV13	CASSSEGGGTEAFF	TGTGCCAGCAGCTCCGAAGGGGGCGGCACTGAAGCTTTCTTT
17	TRBJ2-5	-	-	TRBV7-8	CASSLIRRERRQETQYF	TGTGCCAGCAGCTTAATCAGACGGGAGCGGCGTCAAGAGACCCAGTACTTC
13	TRBJ2-7	-	-	TRBV5-6	CASSLNRVSEQYF	TGTGCCAGCAGCTTGAACAGGGTAAGCGAGCAGTACTTC
14	TRBJ1-2	TRBD1	few	TRBV29-1	CSGSDGTGRLGYTF	TGCAGCGGGAGTGACGGGACAGGCCGTTTAGGCTACACCTTC
20	TRBJ2-1	TRBD1	-	TRBV24-1	CATSNPPRGLVRSSYNEQFF	TGTGCCACCAGCAACCCCCCCAGGGGGTTAGTGAGAAGCTCCTACAATGAGCAGTTCTTC
15	TRBJ2-7	TRBD1	-	TRBV12-3/TRBV12-4	CASSPWDRESHEQYF	TGTGCCAGCAGTCCCTGGGACAGGGAGTCCCACGAGCAGTACTTC
18	TRBJ2-5	TRBD2	-	TRBV7-2	CASIIDGVPAGGRETQYF	TGTGCCAGCATCATAGACGGGGTCCCCGCGGGGGGGCGGGAGACCCAGTACTTC
15	TRBJ1-1	TRBD1	-	TRBV7-8	CASSLHPTGRTEAFF	TGTGCCAGCAGCTTACACCCGACAGGGAGAACTGAAGCTTTCTTT
11	TRBJ1-1	-	-	TRBV6-1	CASTRNSEAFF	TGTGCCAGCACGCGGAACTCCGAAGCTTTCTTT
15	TRBJ1-2	-	-	TRBV29-1	CSVVEGQGPNYGYTF	TGCAGCGTTGTAGAGGGGCAGGGGCCTAACTATGGCTACACCTTC
14	TRBJ2-7	-	-	TRBV2	CASSGVFLTYEQYF	TGTGCCAGCAGTGGGGTCTTTCTAACCTACGAGCAGTACTTC
14	TRBJ1-1	-	-	TRBV6-5	CASKPGLQNTEAFF	TGTGCCAGCAAACCGGGACTCCAGAACACTGAAGCTTTCTTT
13	TRBJ2-7	-	once	TRBV10-3	CAISEGATYEQYF	TGTGCCATCAGTGAGGGGGCGACCTACGAGCAGTACTTC
12	TRBJ2-5	-	-	TRBV12-3/TRBV12-4	CASSPDQETQYF	TGTGCCAGCAGTCCGGATCAAGAGACCCAGTACTTC
14	TRBJ2-1	TRBD2	-	TRBV29-1	CSVVPGLAGGGQFF	TGCAGCGTCGTACCGGGACTAGCGGGAGGGGGGCAGTTCTTC
15	TRBJ2-5	TRBD1	-	TRBV9	CASSGQGAVQETQYF	TGTGCCAGCAGCGGACAGGGGGCTGTCCAAGAGACCCAGTACTTC
13	TRBJ2-1	TRBD1	-	TRBV20-1	CSAKDRGKNEQFF	TGCAGTGCCAAGGACAGGGGGAAAAATGAGCAGTTCTTC
17	TRBJ2-3	TRBD2	-	TRBV12-5	CASGLVPGLAGADTQYF	TGTGCTAGTGGTTTGGTCCCCGGACTAGCGGGGGCAGATACGCAGTATTTT
13	TRBJ2-3	-	-	TRBV7-3	CASTPTSTDTQYF	TGTGCCAGCACCCCGACCTCTACAGATACGCAGTATTTT
14	TRBJ2-7	TRBD2	-	TRBV7-9	CASSPRREGYEQYF	TGTGCCAGCAGCCCACGCCGGGAGGGGTACGAGCAGTACTTC
13	TRBJ1-1	-	-	TRBV30	CAWGEGGGTEAFF	TGTGCCTGGGGGGAAGGAGGGGGCACTGAAGCTTTCTTT
11	TRBJ2-1	-	-	TRBV9	CASSDNNEQFF	TGTGCCAGCAGCGACAACAATGAGCAGTTCTTC
12	TRBJ1-1	-	-	TRBV27	CASRAGWTEAFF	TGTGCCAGCAGGGCCGGGTGGACTGAAGCTTTCTTT
14	TRBJ2-1	TRBD2	-	TRBV2	CASSAASGNREQFF	TGTGCCAGCAGTGCGGCTAGCGGGAATCGAGAGCAGTTCTTC
20	TRBJ2-1	TRBD2	-	TRBV4-2	CASSPRGLAGSPAAYNEQFF	TGTGCCAGCAGCCCAAGGGGACTAGCGGGAAGCCCCGCTGCCTACAATGAGCAGTTCTTC
15	TRBJ2-5	TRBD1	-	TRBV12-3/TRBV12-4	CASAPETGFGETQYF	TGTGCCAGCGCCCCCGAGACAGGGTTCGGGGAGACCCAGTACTTC
19	TRBJ2-4	TRBD2	-	TRBV2	CASSEARGGGPMAKNIQYF	TGTGCCAGCAGTGAAGCGCGTGGGGGAGGGCCGATGGCCAAAAACATTCAGTACTTC
16	TRBJ2-1	TRBD2	-	TRBV9	CASSVWSGSSYNEQFF	TGTGCCAGCAGCGTATGGAGCGGGAGTTCCTACAATGAGCAGTTCTTC
16	TRBJ2-5	-	-	TRBV5-6	CASSLATVLIQETQYF	TGTGCCAGCAGCTTGGCCACGGTCCTCATCCAAGAGACCCAGTACTTC
16	TRBJ1-4	-	-	TRBV7-9	CASSLGSSGLNEKLFF	TGTGCCAGCAGCTTAGGGTCGTCCGGTCTTAATGAAAAACTGTTTTTT
15	TRBJ1-6	-	once	TRBV6-5	CASSPLVGKNSPLHF	TGTGCCAGCAGTCCTTTAGTGGGGAAAAATTCACCCCTCCACTTT
13	TRBJ2-5	-	-	TRBV20-1	CSASGADQETQYF	TGCAGTGCTAGTGGGGCGGACCAAGAGACCCAGTACTTC
13	TRBJ1-4	-	-	TRBV3-1	CASSWGEYEKLFF	TGTGCCAGCAGCTGGGGGGAATATGAAAAACTGTTTTTT
13	TRBJ2-7	-	few	TRBV20-1	CSARGPGEYEQYF	TGCAGTGCAAGGGGACCCGGGGAGTACGAGCAGTACTTC
15	TRBJ2-3	TRBD2	-	TRBV6-5	CASSPGLAGPDTQYF	TGTGCCAGCAGCCCGGGACTAGCGGGGCCAGATACGCAGTATTTT
21	TRBJ1-2	TRBD1	-	TRBV4-1	CASSQGQVQTLPTGRDYGYTF	TGCGCCAGCAGCCAAGGGCAAGTCCAAACCCTCCCGACAGGGCGGGACTATGGCTACACCTTC
14	TRBJ1-2	-	-	TRBV29-1	CSANGAGNPYGYTF	TGCAGCGCCAATGGGGCAGGAAACCCCTATGGCTACACCTTC